This T cell receptor beta chain derives from a study of blood T cell repertoires in COVID-19. Study at large: Italy, Spain and the United States were the sources of the convalescent and acute COVID-19 samples. PBMCs, B-cell-depleted T cells, or T cells provided the cDNA or gDNA that made up the material.

Living in roughly 25 US areas, the participants were between roughly 18 and 90 years of age. Cohort allocation depended upon clinical history that participants reported. The CDR3 totals 15 residues. Germline V gives CDR1 SGDLS, CDR2 YYNGEE. V was shortened by 0 bases and J by 9 bases, with 18 bases between the two germline ends. Assay: immunoSEQ multiplex PCR; the TCRdb copy retains only in-frame clones and omits some. The profile shows under 200,000 clones, more than 75% of them singletons. The receptor was isolated from a man in his forties with acute COVID-19. The chain combines TRBV9 with TRBJ2-5; D not resolved. Specimen: PBMCs or T cells enriched from blood (not recorded which). The CDR3 spells CASSVVAGSPASQYF. CDR3 coding DNA: TGTGCCAGCAGCGTAGTGGCAGGCAGTCCTGCCTCCCAGTACTTC.